The 25 T cell receptor beta chains below were found in one sample sequenced in a study of graft-versus-host responses after intestinal transplantation. The table came from immunoSEQ multiplex PCR; TCRdb's copy has only in-frame clones and leaves some out. The sample lists under 20,000 clones, about 33% seen once, with about 4% in the top ten. The sample in question was alloreactive CD4+ T cells from a mixed lymphocyte reaction culture, obtained before intestinal transplant. Subset indicated: CFSE-low proliferating T cells sorted from roughly six-day pre-transplant mixed lymphocyte reaction (GvH or HvG direction). The receptors come from a human patient who received an intestinal transplant.

The J gene is TRBJ2-5, the V gene TRBV28, with a weak D call TRBD1 (5 bases). Trimming pared 4 bases from V and 4 bases from J, leaving 13 bases between. Germline CDR1 reads MDHEN; CDR2 reads SYDVKM. The CDR3 runs to 14 residues. Here the CDR3 reads CASSWVQGRETQYF. The DNA of the CDR3 is TGTGCCAGCAGTTGGGTTCAGGGTAGAGAGACCCAGTACTTC. The whole variable domain, filled in from reference TRBV28 and TRBJ2-5, reads DVKVTQSSRYLVKRTGEKVFLECVQDMDHENMFWYRQDPGLGLRLIYFSYDVKMKEKGDIPEGYSVSREKKERFSLILESASTNQTSMYLCASSWVQGRETQYFGPGTRLLVL.

The rearrangement links TRBV30 to TRBJ2-5, with D perhaps matching TRBD2 (5 bases). The germline V and J ends were trimmed by 0 bases and 5 bases, with 10 bases remaining between them. Germline V gene lookup returns CDR1 GTSNPN and CDR2 SVGIG (reference sequence). The CDR3 runs to 13 residues. In DNA form, the CDR3 reads TGTGCCTGGAGTGTACACGGCGGGGAGACCCAGTACTTC. This translates into CAWSVHGGETQYF.

V gene TRBV13 combines with J gene TRBJ1-2; D unclear. The V and J ends lost 3 bases and 5 bases respectively, with 10 bases between them. CDR3 size: 13 residues. Germline loops: CDR1 PRHDT, CDR2 FYEKMQ (reference sequence). The chain's CDR3 is CASSFGAFYGYTF. CDR3 nucleotides: TGTGCCAGCAGCTTTGGAGCCTTTTATGGCTACACCTTC.

In its sample, this clone ranks as medium-sized. This chain connects TRBV5-6 to TRBJ1-2, with D perhaps matching TRBD1 (5 bases). This CDR3 has 15 residues. Trimming pared 5 bases from V and 1 base from J, leaving 15 bases between. Germline V gene sequence: CDR1 SGHDT, CDR2 YYEEEE. The CDR3 here is CASRSPGGGNYGYTF. The CDR3, as DNA: TGTGCCAGCAGGTCTCCCGGGGGAGGTAACTATGGCTACACCTTC.

This chain links TRBV11-1 with TRBJ2-5; D gene uncertain. Deletions cut 5 bases from V and 1 base from J, with 17 bases between. The CDR3 runs to 16 residues. The germline V gene encodes CDR1 SGHAT and CDR2 FQDESV (reference sequence). The CDR3 loop is CASSPTGRWTQETQYF. The CDR3 coding sequence is TGTGCCAGCAGCCCCACCGGTAGGTGGACCCAAGAGACCCAGTACTTC.

The genes are TRBV6-6 and TRBJ2-7, with D unresolved. The CDR3 is made up of 11 amino acids. Germline lookup yields CDR1 MNHNY and CDR2 SVGAGI (reference sequence). V lost 10 bases, J lost 2 bases, and 9 bases lay in between. The CDR3 DNA reads TGTGCCACCAGGAGAGCCTACGAGCAGTACTTC. Protein: CATRRAYEQYF.

The table lists this clone with a few counts. The gene calls are TRBV10-3 and TRBJ1-3, with D possibly matching TRBD1 (6 bases). Germline V gives CDR1 ENHRY, CDR2 SYGVKD. The CDR3 runs to 13 residues. V shed 7 bases and J shed 0 bases, with 7 bases lying between them. Here the CDR3 reads CAIKGDSGNTIYF. The CDR3 DNA reads TGTGCCATCAAGGGGGACTCTGGAAACACCATATATTTT.

This clone is deemed medium-sized (0.01 to 0.1%). The genes are TRBV5-1 and TRBJ2-1; D is unresolved. Germline V lookup: CDR1 SGHRS, CDR2 YFSETQ. The CDR3 runs 13 residues. The V end lost 0 bases, the J end lost 3 bases, and 4 bases lay between the germline ends. CDR3 amino acids: CASSLGDYNEQFF. The CDR3, as DNA: TGCGCCAGCAGCTTGGGGGACTACAATGAGCAGTTCTTC.

The chain links TRBV4-1 to TRBJ1-3, with 7 bases aligning to TRBD1. This CDR3 region has 14 residues. CDR1 is MGHRA and CDR2 is YSYEKL in the germline V gene. Trimming removed 4 bases from V and 0 bases from J; junction bases left unmatched: 0. CDR3 loop: CASSRQGSGNTIYF. The CDR3 bases are TGCGCCAGCAGCCGACAGGGCTCTGGAAACACCATATATTTT.

In its sample, this clone ranks as medium-sized (0.01 to 0.1%). The chain has TRBV9 and TRBJ1-5, with D hard to call. The CDR3 covers 13 residues. CDR1 and CDR2 (germline): SGDLS, YYNGEE. V was clipped by 0 bases and J by 5 bases, with 6 bases between them. The CDR3 bases are TGTGCCAGCAGCGTAGTGCCAGATCAGCCCCAGCATTTT. Amino acid sequence: CASSVVPDQPQHF.

The chain uses TRBV5-1 and TRBJ2-1, with D tentatively TRBD2 (6 bases). This CDR3 region has 15 residues. Between the trimmed V and J ends, which lost 0 bases and 6 bases, there was a span of 13 bases. The germline gives CDR1 SGHRS, CDR2 YFSETQ. The CDR3 spells CASSLVGGAGNEQFF. As DNA, the CDR3 is TGCGCCAGCAGCTTGGTGGGCGGGGCAGGCAATGAGCAGTTCTTC.

This clone was picked up a small number of times. The V gene is TRBV20-1, the J gene TRBJ2-4; D uncertain. The ends were cut back, 3 bases at V and 2 bases at J, with 2 bases in the middle. Per the germline V gene, CDR1 is DFQATT and CDR2 is SNEGSKA (reference sequence). The CDR3 loop spans 11 amino acids. DNA for the CDR3: TGCAGTGCTAGCCCCAAAAACATTCAGTACTTC. This gives the protein CSASPKNIQYF.

This rearrangement joins TRBV5-1 to TRBJ1-2; no definite D call. The CDR3 covers 14 residues. Trimming stripped 0 bases from V and 2 bases from J, with 8 bases between. Germline CDR1 is SGHRS and CDR2 is YFSETQ. CDR3 sequence: CASSLASTNYGYTF. The CDR3 DNA reads TGCGCCAGCAGCTTGGCCTCTACGAACTATGGCTACACCTTC.

The chain uses TRBV29-1 and TRBJ2-2; D may be TRBD2 (5 bases). The CDR3 contains 13 residues. CDR1 SQVTM and CDR2 ANQGSEA come from the germline V gene. Trimming removed 3 bases from V and 6 bases from J, with 11 bases in between. CDR3 sequence: CSVDPGDAGELFF. DNA of the CDR3: TGCAGCGTTGATCCCGGGGATGCCGGGGAGCTGTTTTTT.

This clone has more than one count but fewer than ten. V usage is TRBV19 and J usage is TRBJ2-3, with 13 bases matching TRBD2. The CDR3 is made up of 17 amino acids. Germline values: CDR1 LNHDA, CDR2 SQIVND (reference sequence). J was trimmed by 1 base and V by 4 bases; bases with no gene match: 5. The CDR3 DNA is TGTGCCAGTAGTACCCGGGGACTAGCGGGGCGCACAGATACGCAGTATTTT. Its translation: CASSTRGLAGRTDTQYF.

The sample holds a few counts of this clone. CDR3 loop: CASSPRGDEQFF. CDR3 bases: TGTGCCAGCAGCCCACGAGGGGATGAGCAGTTCTTC. J is TRBJ2-1 and V is TRBV7-2; D is perhaps TRBD1 or TRBD2 (5 bases each). Germline V CDR1 and CDR2: SGHTA, FQGNSA. The CDR3 is made up of 12 amino acids. Deletions cut 5 bases from V and 8 bases from J, with 10 bases between.

This clone showed up just a few times. The rearrangement uses TRBV19 and TRBJ2-3; D could derive from TRBD1 or TRBD2 (5 bases each). The CDR3 has 16 residues. Trimming removed 11 bases at V and 10 bases at J, with 31 bases between. Per the germline V gene, CDR1 is LNHDA and CDR2 is SQIVND (reference sequence). CDR3 coding DNA: TGTGCCTCCCGAGGTGGTCGGCCTTCCCCGGGACGTTCGCAGTATTTT. It is translated as CASRGGRPSPGRSQYF.

This chain connects TRBV6-5 to TRBJ2-1, with TRBD1 matching over 7 bases. The V and J ends lost 6 bases and 10 bases, in that order; junction bases with no gene match: 3. The CDR3 extends over 11 amino acids. Germline-derived CDR1 and CDR2 are MNHEY and SVGAGI. DNA for the CDR3: TGTGCCAGCAGCAAACAGGGGGAGCAGTTCTTC. This sequence encodes CASSKQGEQFF.

The sample holds a few counts of this clone. The J gene is TRBJ2-2, the V gene TRBV10-1; TRBD2 agrees at 8 bases. CDR1 WNHNN and CDR2 SYGVQD come from the germline V gene (reference sequence). J lost 6 bases, V lost 0 bases, and 6 bases had no gene match. The CDR3 runs to 16 residues. DNA for the CDR3: TGCGCCAGCAGTGAGTCGACCCGGACTAGCCCCGGGGAGCTGTTTTTT. As protein: CASSESTRTSPGELFF.

This clone has a handful of counts. The chain couples TRBV7-3 to TRBJ2-1; D is perhaps TRBD1 or TRBD2 (5 bases each). CDR1 is SGHTA and CDR2 is FQGTGA in the germline V gene. Between the trimmed V and J ends, which lost 2 bases and 0 bases, there was a span of 8 bases. The CDR3 has 15 residues. The CDR3: CASSLAGSSYNEQFF. For the CDR3, the DNA is TGTGCCAGCAGCTTAGCAGGGAGCTCCTACAATGAGCAGTTCTTC.

This clone came up a few times. The genes are TRBV18 and TRBJ1-1; D is unresolved. Germline-derived CDR1 and CDR2 are KGHSH and LQKENI. The CDR3 runs to 13 residues. V lost 3 bases to trimming and J lost 2 bases, with 7 bases between them. The CDR3: CASSPHPNTEAFF. DNA for the CDR3: TGTGCCAGCTCACCGCATCCCAACACTGAAGCTTTCTTT.

The chain couples TRBV10-3 to TRBJ1-3, with 8 bases that match TRBD1. With V trimmed by 4 bases and J by 3 bases, 5 bases remained unmatched. CDR1 and CDR2 from the germline V gene are ENHRY and SYGVKD. The CDR3 length is 15 residues. This CDR3 reads CAISGDRSVGNTIYF. The DNA for the CDR3 is TGTGCCATCAGTGGGGACAGGTCCGTTGGAAACACCATATATTTT.

In its sample, this clone was seen a few times. The gene calls are TRBV5-6 and TRBJ2-2; no firm D call. Germline CDR1 and CDR2: SGHDT and YYEEEE. This CDR3 has 12 residues. Between the trimmed V and J ends, which lost 2 bases and 4 bases, there was a span of 3 bases. The CDR3 bases are TGTGCCAGCAGCTTCGGCACCGGGGAGCTGTTTTTT. This sequence encodes CASSFGTGELFF.

In this sample, this clone turned up a few times. The gene calls are TRBV7-3 and TRBJ2-1; 8 nucleotides agree with TRBD2. After removal of 2 bases from V and 6 bases from J, the junction contained 9 bases not matched to a gene. CDR1 SGHTA and CDR2 FQGTGA come from the germline V gene. The CDR3 has 16 amino acids. CDR3 nucleotides: TGTGCCAGCAGCTTAGGGAGTGGAGCGGGAGTCAATGAGCAGTTCTTC. This encodes CASSLGSGAGVNEQFF. Based on the CDR3 plus reference TRBV7-3 and TRBJ2-1, the full variable domain is GAGVSQTPSNKVTEKGKYVELRCDPISGHTALYWYRQSLGQGPEFLIYFQGTGAADDSGLPNDRFFAVRPEGSVSTLKIQRTERGDSAVYLCASSLGSGAGVNEQFFGPGTRLTVL.

A few counts support this clone. The chain recombines TRBV6-6 with TRBJ1-4; D not resolved. CDR1 is MNHNY and CDR2 is SVGAGI in the germline V gene (reference sequence). This CDR3 comprises 13 residues. Deletions cut 8 bases from V and 5 bases from J, with 12 bases between. The CDR3 nucleotides are TGTGCCAGCGCGAGGGATGTAAATGAAAAACTGTTTTTT. Protein sequence: CASARDVNEKLFF.